This is a list of T cell receptor beta chains from one sample in a study of T cell responses to AZD1222 COVID-19 vaccine. Generated by immunoSEQ multiplex PCR, the TCRdb table keeps only in-frame clones and is missing some. The table lists 150,000 to 200,000 clones, about nine tenths of them singletons, with 2.5% to 3% in the top ten. Sequencing used peripheral blood, obtained on day 0 of MenACWY control vaccination. The source of these receptors is an adult in good health. CDR3s include the opening cysteine and the closing phenylalanine or tryptophan. D genes are given only for firm matches. Clone size appears in some rows only: once, few, many, or a class for an expanded clone.

D gene: -
clone size: -
V gene: TRBV27
J gene: TRBJ2-3
CDR3 DNA: TGTGCCAGCAGTCTTGGGACCGGGACACAGAAAGGGCAGTATTTT
CDR3 protein: CASSLGTGTQKGQYF

D gene: -
clone size: -
V gene: TRBV6-5
J gene: TRBJ1-5
CDR3 DNA: TGTGCCAGCAGTTACAGGGGCAATCAGCCCCAGCATTTT
CDR3 protein: CASSYRGNQPQHF

D gene: -
clone size: -
V gene: TRBV14
J gene: TRBJ1-1
CDR3 DNA: TGTGCCAGCAGCCAAATCTCCCCTTCCTGGGAGCCTATGAACACTGAAGCTTTCTTT
CDR3 protein: CASSQISPSWEPMNTEAFF

D gene: -
clone size: -
V gene: TRBV18
J gene: TRBJ2-5
CDR3 DNA: TGTGCCAGCTCACCAGCGGACGGGGAGACCCAGTACTTC
CDR3 protein: CASSPADGETQYF

D gene: -
clone size: -
V gene: TRBV6-5
J gene: TRBJ1-3
CDR3 DNA: TGTGCCAGCCACACAGGCGGGAACACCATATATTTT
CDR3 protein: CASHTGGNTIYF

D gene: -
clone size: few
V gene: TRBV4-2
J gene: TRBJ1-2
CDR3 DNA: TGTGCCAGCAGCCAAGGCACAGATGGCTACACCTTC
CDR3 protein: CASSQGTDGYTF

D gene: TRBD1
clone size: few
V gene: TRBV7-9
J gene: TRBJ1-2
CDR3 DNA: TGTGCCAGCAGCAGGGACAGCCGTGTCTATGGCTACACCTTC
CDR3 protein: CASSRDSRVYGYTF

D gene: TRBD2
clone size: -
V gene: TRBV5-6
J gene: TRBJ2-7
CDR3 DNA: TGTGCCAGCAGCACAAAAGCGGGATCTCGGGAGCAGTACTTC
CDR3 protein: CASSTKAGSREQYF

D gene: -
clone size: -
V gene: TRBV28
J gene: TRBJ2-1
CDR3 DNA: TGTGCCAGCAGTCCGGACAGAAACAATGAGCAGTTCTTC
CDR3 protein: CASSPDRNNEQFF

D gene: TRBD1
clone size: -
V gene: TRBV3-1/TRBV3-2
J gene: TRBJ2-1
CDR3 DNA: TGTGCCAGCAGCCGACAGGGCGGGAATGAGCAGTTCTTC
CDR3 protein: CASSRQGGNEQFF

D gene: -
clone size: -
V gene: TRBV6-1
J gene: TRBJ2-5
CDR3 DNA: TGTGCCAGCAGTGAAGGTCCTGGGGAGACCCAGTACTTC
CDR3 protein: CASSEGPGETQYF

D gene: -
clone size: -
V gene: TRBV6-4
J gene: TRBJ2-1
CDR3 DNA: TGTGCCAGCAGTGACTCCCAGGGGCAGCTAGATGAGCAGTTCTTC
CDR3 protein: CASSDSQGQLDEQFF

D gene: -
clone size: -
V gene: TRBV5-1
J gene: TRBJ2-7
CDR3 DNA: TGCGCCAGCAGCTCCGGGGGCGAGCAGTACTTC
CDR3 protein: CASSSGGEQYF

D gene: TRBD1
clone size: -
V gene: TRBV15
J gene: TRBJ1-5
CDR3 DNA: TGTGCCACCAGCAGAGATCTGGGGACAGGGGAGCAGCCCCAGCATTTT
CDR3 protein: CATSRDLGTGEQPQHF

D gene: TRBD1
clone size: -
V gene: TRBV11-1
J gene: TRBJ1-2
CDR3 DNA: TGTGCCAGCAGCGGCGGACAGGGCGGTAACTATGGCTACACCTTC
CDR3 protein: CASSGGQGGNYGYTF

D gene: TRBD1
clone size: -
V gene: TRBV5-5
J gene: TRBJ1-4
CDR3 DNA: TGTGCCAGCAGTTATCCGGCGGGACAGGGAGGTGAAAAACTGTTTTTT
CDR3 protein: CASSYPAGQGGEKLFF

D gene: TRBD1
clone size: -
V gene: TRBV6-5
J gene: TRBJ1-2
CDR3 DNA: TGTGCCACCCTAGGGACAGGGTTAATGGATGGCTACACCTTC
CDR3 protein: CATLGTGLMDGYTF

D gene: TRBD1
clone size: few
V gene: TRBV28
J gene: TRBJ2-7
CDR3 DNA: TGTGCCAGCAGTTTCCCCCAGGGGGCATCCTACGAGCAGTACTTC
CDR3 protein: CASSFPQGASYEQYF

D gene: -
clone size: once
V gene: TRBV4-2
J gene: TRBJ1-1
CDR3 DNA: TGTGCCAGCAGCCAAGATCCAAGTACTGAAGCTTTCTTT
CDR3 protein: CASSQDPSTEAFF

D gene: TRBD1
clone size: once
V gene: TRBV28
J gene: TRBJ2-7
CDR3 DNA: TGTGCCAGCAGTTACTTGACAGGGGGCGCAGCGGGGGAGCAGTACTTC
CDR3 protein: CASSYLTGGAAGEQYF

D gene: TRBD1
clone size: -
V gene: TRBV29-1
J gene: TRBJ2-3
CDR3 DNA: TGCAGCGTGCAAAAGGGACAGGGGATATATACGCAGTATTTT
CDR3 protein: CSVQKGQGIYTQYF

D gene: TRBD1
clone size: -
V gene: TRBV11-3
J gene: TRBJ2-3
CDR3 DNA: TGTGCCAGCAGCGATGACAGGGGTGGCACAGATACGCAGTATTTT
CDR3 protein: CASSDDRGGTDTQYF

D gene: TRBD2
clone size: -
V gene: TRBV30
J gene: TRBJ2-1
CDR3 DNA: TGTGCCTGGAGTGTTATGGGGGGGGAAAGTGAGCAGTTCTTC
CDR3 protein: CAWSVMGGESEQFF

D gene: TRBD1
clone size: -
V gene: TRBV2
J gene: TRBJ2-5
CDR3 DNA: TGTGCCAGCGGGACAGCGACCCAAGAGACCCAGTACTTC
CDR3 protein: CASGTATQETQYF

D gene: TRBD2
clone size: -
V gene: TRBV27
J gene: TRBJ2-7
CDR3 DNA: TGTGCCAGCAGTTTCAGCGGGACGCTCTACGAGCAGTACTTC
CDR3 protein: CASSFSGTLYEQYF

D gene: -
clone size: -
V gene: TRBV27
J gene: TRBJ1-6
CDR3 DNA: TGTGCCAGCAGTTTATCTGGGCTTAATTCACCCCTCCACTTT
CDR3 protein: CASSLSGLNSPLHF

D gene: -
clone size: -
V gene: TRBV6-5
J gene: TRBJ2-5
CDR3 DNA: TGTGCCAGCAGTTACTACGGCGACAACCAAGAGACCCAGTACTTC
CDR3 protein: CASSYYGDNQETQYF

D gene: -
clone size: -
V gene: TRBV3-1/TRBV3-2
J gene: TRBJ1-4
CDR3 DNA: TGTGCCAGCAGCCAACAGGGGCAAAAACTGTTTTTT
CDR3 protein: CASSQQGQKLFF

D gene: -
clone size: once
V gene: TRBV7-3
J gene: TRBJ2-2
CDR3 DNA: TGTGCCAGCAGTCACAGCTACACCGGGGAGCTGTTTTTT
CDR3 protein: CASSHSYTGELFF

D gene: -
clone size: -
V gene: TRBV12-3/TRBV12-4
J gene: TRBJ1-1
CDR3 DNA: TGTGCCAGCAGTTTAAACGGGAGGACTGAAGCTTTCTTT
CDR3 protein: CASSLNGRTEAFF

D gene: TRBD1
clone size: -
V gene: TRBV7-2
J gene: TRBJ1-1
CDR3 DNA: TGTGCCAGCAGCTTAGCGGGACAGGCCACTGAAGCTTTCTTT
CDR3 protein: CASSLAGQATEAFF

D gene: -
clone size: -
V gene: TRBV7-7
J gene: TRBJ2-2
CDR3 DNA: TGTGCCAGCAGCTCGCAGGGGACCGGGGAGCTGTTTTTT
CDR3 protein: CASSSQGTGELFF

D gene: TRBD1
clone size: -
V gene: TRBV4-3
J gene: TRBJ1-5
CDR3 DNA: TGCGCCGGCAGCCAAGATGGAACAGGGGCCCATCAGCCCCAGCATTTT
CDR3 protein: CAGSQDGTGAHQPQHF

D gene: -
clone size: -
V gene: TRBV28
J gene: TRBJ1-2
CDR3 DNA: TGTGCCAGCAACCTTTCGGGGGTCTATGGCTACACCTTC
CDR3 protein: CASNLSGVYGYTF

D gene: -
clone size: -
V gene: TRBV14
J gene: TRBJ1-4
CDR3 DNA: TGTGCCAGCAGCCAAGATCGCGGACTGTTTGAAAAACTGTTTTTT
CDR3 protein: CASSQDRGLFEKLFF

D gene: -
clone size: -
V gene: TRBV3-1/TRBV3-2
J gene: TRBJ2-7
CDR3 DNA: TGTGCCAGCAGTAGGGGTACCTACGAGCAGTACTTC
CDR3 protein: CASSRGTYEQYF

D gene: TRBD1
clone size: -
V gene: TRBV30
J gene: TRBJ1-6
CDR3 DNA: TGTGCCTGGACCCTGACAGGGCCAGGGTCTTCACCCCTCCACTTT
CDR3 protein: CAWTLTGPGSSPLHF

D gene: TRBD1
clone size: -
V gene: TRBV5-1
J gene: TRBJ2-7
CDR3 DNA: TGCGCCAGCAGCCAAGGACAGGGGGCAGGTGAGCAGTACTTC
CDR3 protein: CASSQGQGAGEQYF

D gene: TRBD2
clone size: -
V gene: TRBV6-6
J gene: TRBJ2-2
CDR3 DNA: TGTGCCAGCGAAGCGGGAGGCCACGGGGAGCTGTTTTTT
CDR3 protein: CASEAGGHGELFF

D gene: TRBD1
clone size: -
V gene: TRBV28
J gene: TRBJ1-2
CDR3 DNA: TGTGCCAGCAGTCCTCGACAGGGGGAAGTCTATGGCTACACCTTC
CDR3 protein: CASSPRQGEVYGYTF

D gene: TRBD2
clone size: -
V gene: TRBV9
J gene: TRBJ2-1
CDR3 DNA: TGTGCCAGCAGCTTGGCCGGGACTAGTATCCATGAGCAGTTCTTC
CDR3 protein: CASSLAGTSIHEQFF

D gene: TRBD2
clone size: -
V gene: TRBV9
J gene: TRBJ2-5
CDR3 DNA: TGTGCCAGCAGCGTAGTCGCGGGGGGCCGCGGGACCCAGTACTTC
CDR3 protein: CASSVVAGGRGTQYF